These 21 T cell receptor beta chains were all obtained from the same sample, sequenced in a study of blood T cell repertoires in COVID-19 (dated by TCRdb to 2020 to 2022). Library generation was performed with the immunoSEQ multiplex PCR assay. What TCRdb holds here is the immuneACCESS table cut down to in-frame rearrangements. Part of the clones is not present; checked against another copy, under half of the missing clones reflect an unresolved V gene, and the others are unexplained. The sample yields roughly 70,000 clones; approximately 90% were counted once. In total, the top ten clones hold about 5% of the sample. The specimen was peripheral blood. These TCRs come from a woman aged 60-75 years with active COVID-19.

The gene calls are TRBV13 and TRBJ2-7, with TRBD1 as a possible D gene (5 bases). The germline gives CDR1 PRHDT, CDR2 FYEKMQ (reference sequence). V shed 4 bases and J shed 1 base, with 17 bases lying between them. The CDR3 runs 16 residues. This CDR3 is CASSSRGLQGSYEQYF. As DNA, the CDR3 is TGTGCCAGCAGCTCTAGGGGCCTCCAAGGTTCCTACGAGCAGTACTTC.

The chain carries TRBV28 and TRBJ2-7, with 7 positions matching TRBD1. The germline CDR1 and CDR2 sequences are MDHEN and SYDVKM. With 6 bases clipped from V and 4 bases from J, the junction kept 12 bases outside the gene matches. The CDR3 spans 15 residues. The CDR3 DNA is TGTGCCAGCAGCCGACAGGGAGAGGATCCATACGAGCAGTACTTC. Its translation: CASSRQGEDPYEQYF.

The chain has TRBV2 and TRBJ1-5, with a possible D match to TRBD1 (6 bases). Germline V gene sequence: CDR1 SNHLY, CDR2 FYNNEI. The CDR3 runs 13 residues. V lost 4 bases, J lost 6 bases, and 10 bases lay in between. The CDR3 DNA reads as TGTGCCAGCAGTGTGAGGGGGACTCAGCCCCAGCATTTT. Amino acid sequence: CASSVRGTQPQHF.

The chain employs TRBV6-7 and TRBJ2-1; 12 bases map to TRBD2. TRBV6-7 carries the ORF label, with uncertain function. Losses at the gene ends were 0 bases for V and 7 bases for J; bases not matched to a gene: 7. CDR3 length equals 17 residues. CDR3 bases: TGTGCCAGCAGTTACTCTGGGTGGCTAGCGGGAGGGAATGAGCAGTTCTTC. Protein sequence: CASSYSGWLAGGNEQFF.

This chain connects TRBV6-1 to TRBJ2-7, with D hard to call. Germline values: CDR1 MNHNS, CDR2 SASEGT. There are 13 residues in the CDR3. V was clipped by 2 bases and J by 1 base, with 6 bases between them. Written as DNA, the CDR3 is TGTGCCAGCAGTGAACCCCCATCCTACGAGCAGTACTTC. It is translated as CASSEPPSYEQYF.

This rearrangement joins TRBV2 to TRBJ2-4; D perhaps matches TRBD1 (6 bases). In germline, CDR1 is SNHLY, CDR2 FYNNEI. CDR3 length: 15 amino acids. V lost 6 bases and J 3 bases, leaving 15 bases between the germline ends. The CDR3 DNA is TGTGCCAGCAGCACACAGGGTTTTGGCAAAAACATTCAGTACTTC. It translates to CASSTQGFGKNIQYF.

The CDR3 DNA is TGTGCCAGCAGCCGATCGGAGGGGGGGAGCACAGATACGCAGTATTTT. Its protein is CASSRSEGGSTDTQYF. This sequence joins TRBV3-1 (or the pseudogene TRBV3-2) and TRBJ2-3; a possible D gene is TRBD2 (7 bases). The V end was cut by 4 bases, the J end by 0 bases, with 14 bases between. The CDR3 is 16 residues long. The V gene's germline CDR1 is LGHDT and CDR2 YNNKEL (reference sequence).

The chain links TRBV28 to TRBJ2-5, with TRBD2 matching 7 bases. The CDR3 is made up of 15 amino acids. Trimming took 4 bases from V and 4 from J; bases not matched to a gene: 9. Germline-derived CDR1 and CDR2 are MDHEN and SYDVKM. CDR3 sequence: CASSSGLFVGETQYF. For the CDR3, the DNA is TGTGCCAGCAGTTCGGGACTATTTGTCGGAGAGACCCAGTACTTC. Drawing the rest from reference TRBV28 and TRBJ2-5, the complete variable domain is DVKVTQSSRYLVKRTGEKVFLECVQDMDHENMFWYRQDPGLGLRLIYFSYDVKMKEKGDIPEGYSVSREKKERFSLILESASTNQTSMYLCASSSGLFVGETQYFGPGTRLLVL.

This sequence joins TRBV30 and TRBJ2-2; D not certain. The ends were cut back, 3 bases at V and 7 bases at J, with 12 bases in the middle. The CDR3 covers 13 residues. The V gene's germline CDR1 is GTSNPN and CDR2 SVGIG (reference sequence). CDR3 loop: CAWRSTIIGELFF. CDR3 DNA sequence: TGTGCCTGGAGATCAACTATTATCGGGGAGCTGTTTTTT.

The genes are TRBV5-1 and TRBJ1-4; 9 bases are shared with TRBD1. V lost 1 base to trimming and J lost 0 bases; unmatched junction nucleotides: 1. Germline lookup yields CDR1 SGHRS and CDR2 YFSETQ. The CDR3 is made up of 16 amino acids. The DNA of the CDR3 is TGCGCCAGCAGCTTGACAGGGGGCCCAACTAATGAAAAACTGTTTTTT. Translation: CASSLTGGPTNEKLFF.

This clone was detected once. The chain is built from TRBV6-5 and TRBJ1-2; a weak D match, TRBD1 (6 bases). Germline CDR1 MNHEY, CDR2 SVGAGI. This CDR3 has 12 residues. V gave up 11 bases and J gave up 8 bases, with 18 bases separating them. The CDR3 DNA reads TGTGCCGGAGATGAACAGGGATACGGCTACACCTTC. Translating gives CAGDEQGYGYTF.

V usage is TRBV7-8 and J usage is TRBJ2-2, with no clear D. Per the germline V gene, CDR1 is SGHVS and CDR2 is FQNEAQ. The CDR3 has 15 amino acids. Trimming removed 6 bases from V and 5 bases from J, with 16 bases in between. The CDR3 sequence is CASRPLAGATGELFF. The CDR3 bases are TGTGCCAGCAGGCCGCTGGCAGGTGCTACCGGGGAGCTGTTTTTT.

This chain joins TRBV5-5 and TRBJ1-1; D is perhaps TRBD1 (6 bases). Germline V gene sequence: CDR1 SGHKS, CDR2 YYEKEE (reference sequence). The CDR3 runs 14 residues. Trimming left V 0 bases short and J 4 bases short, with 10 bases between. CDR3 nucleotides: TGTGCCAGCAGCTTGGTGGGGGGGCCCACTGAAGCTTTCTTT. Translating it yields CASSLVGGPTEAFF.

This chain uses TRBV7-8 with TRBJ2-3, with 10 bases lining up with TRBD2. Germline V gene lookup returns CDR1 SGHVS and CDR2 FQNEAQ. The CDR3 has 15 amino acids. V lost 5 bases, J lost 6 bases, and 8 bases stayed unmatched. CDR3 DNA: TGTGCCAGCAGCCCAAGAGCGGGAGGGTTGGATACGCAGTATTTT. Its translation is CASSPRAGGLDTQYF.

V gene TRBV12-3 or TRBV12-4 combines with J gene TRBJ2-7, with D possibly TRBD2 on 6 matching bases. The CDR3 is 11 residues long. With 7 bases removed from V and 6 bases from J, the gap between germline ends came to 10 bases. The CDR3 DNA is TGTGCCAGCACTCAAGCGGGCGAGCAGTACTTC. Protein product: CASTQAGEQYF.

The chain joins TRBV19 to TRBJ1-5; D perhaps matches TRBD1 (5 bases). V shed 6 bases and J shed 4 bases, with 13 bases lying between them. CDR3 length: 14 residues. Germline values: CDR1 LNHDA, CDR2 SQIVND (reference sequence). The CDR3: CASRAGGANQPQHF. The DNA of the CDR3 is TGTGCCAGTAGGGCGGGGGGAGCTAATCAGCCCCAGCATTTT.

The genes are TRBV19 and TRBJ2-7; TRBD2 might be the D (6 bases). Trimming left V 11 bases short and J 0 bases short, with 17 bases between. Germline CDR1 is LNHDA and CDR2 is SQIVND (reference sequence). The CDR3 is 14 amino acids. The CDR3 region has the DNA TGTGCCTGTAAAGATAGCGGATACTCCTACGAGCAGTACTTC. Its translation is CACKDSGYSYEQYF. Combining the CDR3 with reference TRBV19 and TRBJ2-7 gives the whole variable domain DGGITQSPKYLFRKEGQNVTLSCEQNLNHDAMYWYRQDPGQGLRLIYYSQIVNDFQKGDIAEGYSVSREKKESFPLTVTSAQKNPTAFYLCACKDSGYSYEQYFGPGTRLTVT.

V usage is TRBV4-1 and J usage is TRBJ1-1, with 7 nucleotides matching TRBD1. The V gene end was trimmed by 4 bases and the J gene end by 5 bases; junction bases not matched to a gene: 1. CDR1 is MGHRA and CDR2 is YSYEKL in the germline V gene. There are 12 residues in the CDR3. In DNA, the CDR3 is TGCGCCAGCAGCCCAGGGGGGACTGAAGCTTTCTTT. Translating gives CASSPGGTEAFF.

There are a few counts of this clone. The V call is TRBV14, the J call TRBJ1-2; 8 nucleotides line up with TRBD1. The CDR3 length is 15 residues. The V gene's germline CDR1 is SGHDN and CDR2 FVKESK. Trimming at V came to 1 base and at J to 7 bases, leaving 8 bases not matched to a gene. The CDR3 DNA follows: TGTGCCAGCAGCCAAGTCGCAGGGGGCGGAACTGGCTACACCTTC. The encoded protein is CASSQVAGGGTGYTF. Using reference TRBV14 and TRBJ1-2 for the parts outside the CDR3, the full variable domain is EAGVTQFPSHSVIEKGQTVTLRCDPISGHDNLYWYRRVMGKEIKFLLHFVKESKQDESGMPNNRFLAERTGGTYSTLKVQPAELEDSGVYFCASSQVAGGGTGYTFGSGTRLTVV.

V gene TRBV20-1 combines with J gene TRBJ2-3; no reliable D call. The CDR3 covers 10 residues. Germline V gene data show CDR1 as DFQATT and CDR2 as SNEGSKA (reference sequence). Trimming cost V 3 bases and J 10 bases, with 8 bases left between them. As DNA, the CDR3 is TGCAGTGCTAGCCGTAGTGCGCAGTATTTT. Protein: CSASRSAQYF.

The V call is TRBV3-1 (or the pseudogene TRBV3-2), the J call TRBJ2-7; TRBD1 matches at 8 bases. From germline, CDR1 is LGHDT and CDR2 YNNKEL (reference sequence). J gave up 1 base and V 4 bases, and 6 bases lay outside the gene matches. The CDR3 consists of 15 residues. CDR3 sequence reads: CASSPEQGASYEQYF. In DNA form, the CDR3 reads TGTGCCAGCAGCCCAGAGCAGGGGGCTTCCTACGAGCAGTACTTC.